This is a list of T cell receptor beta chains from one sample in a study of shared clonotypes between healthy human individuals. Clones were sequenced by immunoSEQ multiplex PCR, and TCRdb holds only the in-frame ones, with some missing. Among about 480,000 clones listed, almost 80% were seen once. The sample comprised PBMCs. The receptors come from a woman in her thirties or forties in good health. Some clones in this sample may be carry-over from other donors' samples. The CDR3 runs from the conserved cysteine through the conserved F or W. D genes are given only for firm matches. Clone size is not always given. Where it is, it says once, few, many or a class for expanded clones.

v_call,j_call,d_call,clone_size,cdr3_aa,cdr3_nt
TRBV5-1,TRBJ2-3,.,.,CASSLVAPTDTQYF,TGCGCCAGCAGCTTGGTGGCTCCGACAGATACGCAGTATTTT
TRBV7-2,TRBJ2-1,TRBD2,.,CASSPRGGRYNEQFF,TGTGCCAGCAGCCCCCGGGGGGGGCGGTACAATGAGCAGTTCTTC
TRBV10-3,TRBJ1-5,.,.,CAISESTSNQPQHF,TGTGCCATCAGTGAGTCGACTAGCAATCAGCCCCAGCATTTT
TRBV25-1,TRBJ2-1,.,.,CASSLVPEAYNEQFF,TGTGCCAGCAGCTTAGTTCCAGAGGCCTACAATGAGCAGTTCTTC
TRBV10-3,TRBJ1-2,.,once,CAISEVTQNPYGYTF,TGTGCCATCAGTGAGGTAACACAAAACCCCTATGGCTACACCTTC
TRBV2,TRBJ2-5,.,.,CASSPRMETQYF,TGTGCCAGCAGTCCTAGAATGGAGACCCAGTACTTC
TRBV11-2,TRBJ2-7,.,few,CASSHFGGYEQYF,TGTGCCAGCAGCCACTTTGGGGGTTACGAGCAGTACTTC
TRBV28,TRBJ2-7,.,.,CASSLSIPYEQYF,TGTGCCAGCAGTTTATCTATCCCCTACGAGCAGTACTTC
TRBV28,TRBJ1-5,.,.,CASSYPTAQPQHF,TGTGCCAGCAGTTACCCTACCGCGCAGCCCCAGCATTTT
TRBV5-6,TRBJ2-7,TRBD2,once,CASSLGLAVDEQYF,TGTGCCAGCAGCTTGGGACTAGCGGTCGACGAGCAGTACTTC
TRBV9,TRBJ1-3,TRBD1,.,CASSKRTGDGNTIYF,TGTGCCAGCAGCAAGAGGACAGGGGACGGAAACACCATATATTTT
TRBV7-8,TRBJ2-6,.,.,CASSAIQQGFWANVLTF,TGTGCCAGCAGCGCGATACAACAGGGCTTCTGGGCCAACGTCCTGACTTTC
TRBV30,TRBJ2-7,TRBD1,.,CAWSTGTVSYEQYF,TGTGCCTGGAGCACAGGGACAGTCTCCTACGAGCAGTACTTC
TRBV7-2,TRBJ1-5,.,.,CASSPRRATGQPQHF,TGTGCCAGCAGCCCCCGACGCGCGACCGGTCAGCCCCAGCATTTT
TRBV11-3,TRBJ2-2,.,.,CASSLDRGRGTGELFF,TGTGCCAGCAGCTTAGACCGGGGCCGGGGCACCGGGGAGCTGTTTTTT
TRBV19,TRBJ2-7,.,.,CASSNLDHEQYF,TGTGCCAGTAGTAATCTGGACCACGAGCAGTACTTC
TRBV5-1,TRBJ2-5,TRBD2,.,CASSLVGGGSRGKTQYF,TGCGCCAGCAGCTTGGTTGGTGGCGGGAGTAGAGGAAAGACCCAGTACTTC
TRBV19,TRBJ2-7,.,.,CASSPIGSGYEQYF,TGTGCCAGTAGTCCGATTGGTAGCGGTTACGAGCAGTACTTC
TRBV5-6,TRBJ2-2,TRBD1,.,CASSLEGAFGTGELFF,TGTGCCAGCAGCTTGGAGGGGGCTTTTGGCACCGGGGAGCTGTTTTTT
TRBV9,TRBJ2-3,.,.,CASSHSGGAGTDTQYF,TGTGCCAGCAGCCACTCCGGGGGAGCTGGTACAGATACGCAGTATTTT
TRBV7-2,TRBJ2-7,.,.,CASSMTERGYEQYF,TGTGCCAGCAGCATGACGGAGAGGGGCTACGAGCAGTACTTC
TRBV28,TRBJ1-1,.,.,CASSPWVRSHRVGAEAFF,TGTGCCAGCAGTCCCTGGGTGAGGTCCCATCGCGTTGGGGCTGAAGCTTTCTTT
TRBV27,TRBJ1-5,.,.,CASSTARVGNQPQHF,TGTGCCAGCAGCACGGCCAGGGTGGGAAATCAGCCCCAGCATTTT
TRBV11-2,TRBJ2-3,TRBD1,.,CASSSGTGGTDTQYF,TGTGCCAGCAGCTCCGGGACAGGGGGCACAGATACGCAGTATTTT
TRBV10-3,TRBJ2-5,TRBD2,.,CAISGFSGTSGTQETQYF,TGTGCCATCAGTGGATTTTCGGGGACTAGCGGGACCCAAGAGACCCAGTACTTC
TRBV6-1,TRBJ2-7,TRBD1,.,CASTGTVSSYEQYF,TGTGCCAGCACTGGGACAGTTAGCTCCTACGAGCAGTACTTC
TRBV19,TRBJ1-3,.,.,CASRKPAGNTIYF,TGTGCCAGTCGGAAGCCGGCTGGAAACACCATATATTTT
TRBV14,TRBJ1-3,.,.,CASSLRQTISGNTIYF,TGTGCCAGCAGCCTGAGACAGACGATCTCTGGAAACACCATATATTTT
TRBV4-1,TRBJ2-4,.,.,CASSLRDGKNIQYF,TGCGCCAGCAGCCTCCGGGACGGCAAAAACATTCAGTACTTC
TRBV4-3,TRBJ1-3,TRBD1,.,CASSQDLRQGANTIYF,TGCGCCAGCAGCCAAGATCTCCGACAGGGGGCGAACACCATATATTTT
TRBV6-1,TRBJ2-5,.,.,CASSEALGTPQETQYF,TGTGCCAGCAGTGAAGCTCTGGGGACGCCACAAGAGACCCAGTACTTC
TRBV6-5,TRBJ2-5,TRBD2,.,CASSPTGAGGPYF,TGTGCCAGCAGTCCTACAGGAGCGGGAGGCCCCTACTTC
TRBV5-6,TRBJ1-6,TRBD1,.,CASSSGTGGSPLHF,TGTGCCAGCAGCTCGGGGACAGGGGGTTCACCCCTCCACTTT
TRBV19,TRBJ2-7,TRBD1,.,CASSPIWGQASYEQYF,TGTGCCAGTAGTCCCATTTGGGGACAGGCCTCCTACGAGCAGTACTTC
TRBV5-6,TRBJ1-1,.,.,CASSWGARNTEAFF,TGTGCCAGCAGCTGGGGGGCCAGGAACACTGAAGCTTTCTTT
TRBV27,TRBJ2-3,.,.,CASSLWGANTQYF,TGTGCCAGCAGTTTATGGGGGGCGAATACGCAGTATTTT
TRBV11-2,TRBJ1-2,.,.,CASSSPKVGLYGYTF,TGTGCCAGCAGCTCCCCGAAGGTAGGGCTATATGGCTACACCTTC
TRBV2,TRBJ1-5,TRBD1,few,CASRGQSNQPQHF,TGTGCCAGCCGGGGACAGAGTAATCAGCCCCAGCATTTT
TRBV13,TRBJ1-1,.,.,CASQSNNWMNTEAFF,TGTGCCAGCCAATCAAACAACTGGATGAACACTGAAGCTTTCTTT
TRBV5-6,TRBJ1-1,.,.,CASSLTGLLNPTGTEAFF,TGTGCCAGCAGCTTGACAGGTCTGCTCAATCCCACGGGCACTGAAGCTTTCTTT
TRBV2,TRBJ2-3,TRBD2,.,CASSPFSGSTDTQYF,TGTGCCAGCAGTCCCTTTAGCGGGAGCACAGATACGCAGTATTTT
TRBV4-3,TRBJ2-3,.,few,CASSQDWGTDTQYF,TGCGCCAGCAGCCAAGATTGGGGCACAGATACGCAGTATTTT
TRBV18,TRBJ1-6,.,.,CASSPRQYNSPLHF,TGTGCCAGCTCACCACGGCAGTATAATTCACCCCTCCACTTT
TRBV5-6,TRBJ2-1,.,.,CASSLLPTYNEQFF,TGTGCCAGCAGCTTGTTACCCACATACAATGAGCAGTTCTTC
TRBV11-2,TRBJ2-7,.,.,CASSSTTGLGSYEQYF,TGTGCCAGCAGCTCCACAACCGGGTTAGGCTCCTACGAGCAGTACTTC
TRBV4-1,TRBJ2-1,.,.,CASSRVGPLAKYNEQFF,TGCGCCAGCAGCAGGGTAGGGCCTTTAGCTAAATACAATGAGCAGTTCTTC
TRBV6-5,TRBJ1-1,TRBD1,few,CASSTGGGTEAFF,TGTGCCAGCAGTACAGGGGGCGGCACTGAAGCTTTCTTT
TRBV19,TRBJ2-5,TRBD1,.,CASSTPGQRETQYF,TGTGCCAGTAGTACACCGGGACAGCGGGAGACCCAGTACTTC
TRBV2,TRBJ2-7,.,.,CASSDFFEQYF,TGTGCCAGCAGTGATTTTTTCGAGCAGTACTTC
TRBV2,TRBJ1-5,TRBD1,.,CASARLRDRDQPQHF,TGTGCCAGCGCCCGCCTCCGGGACAGGGATCAGCCCCAGCATTTT
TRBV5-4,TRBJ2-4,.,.,CASSFWTEKNIQYF,TGTGCCAGCAGCTTCTGGACAGAGAAAAACATTCAGTACTTC
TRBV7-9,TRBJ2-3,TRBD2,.,CAGNLAGSTDTQYF,TGTGCCGGCAATCTAGCGGGTAGCACAGATACGCAGTATTTT
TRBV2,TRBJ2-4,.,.,CASSFFLGEVKNIQYF,TGTGCCAGCAGTTTTTTCTTGGGGGAGGTCAAAAACATTCAGTACTTC
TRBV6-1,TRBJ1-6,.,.,CASRAEGIPLHF,TGTGCCAGCAGGGCGGAAGGAATTCCCCTCCACTTT
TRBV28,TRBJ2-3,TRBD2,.,CASEDSSGSTDTQYF,TGTGCCAGCGAAGATTCTAGCGGGAGCACAGATACGCAGTATTTT
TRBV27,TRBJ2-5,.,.,CASSSRREAIRGEETQYF,TGTGCCAGCAGTTCTCGACGAGAAGCTATCCGGGGCGAAGAGACCCAGTACTTC